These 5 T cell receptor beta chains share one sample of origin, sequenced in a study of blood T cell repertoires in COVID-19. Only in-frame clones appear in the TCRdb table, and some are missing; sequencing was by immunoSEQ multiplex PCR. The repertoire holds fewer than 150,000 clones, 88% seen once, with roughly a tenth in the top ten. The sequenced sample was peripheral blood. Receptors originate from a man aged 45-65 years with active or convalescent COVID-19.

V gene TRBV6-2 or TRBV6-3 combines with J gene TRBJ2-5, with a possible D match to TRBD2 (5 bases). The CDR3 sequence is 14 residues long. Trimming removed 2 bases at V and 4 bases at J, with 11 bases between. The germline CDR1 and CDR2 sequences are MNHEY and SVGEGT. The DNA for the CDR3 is TGTGCCAGCAGTTACAGTAGCGTAATAGAGACCCAGTACTTC. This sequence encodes CASSYSSVIETQYF.

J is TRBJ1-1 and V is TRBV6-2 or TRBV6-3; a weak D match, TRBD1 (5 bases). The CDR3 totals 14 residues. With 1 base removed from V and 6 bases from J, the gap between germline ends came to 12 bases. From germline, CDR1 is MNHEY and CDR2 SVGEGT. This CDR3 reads CASSYYLRGAEAFF. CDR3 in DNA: TGTGCCAGCAGTTACTACCTACGGGGGGCTGAAGCTTTCTTT.

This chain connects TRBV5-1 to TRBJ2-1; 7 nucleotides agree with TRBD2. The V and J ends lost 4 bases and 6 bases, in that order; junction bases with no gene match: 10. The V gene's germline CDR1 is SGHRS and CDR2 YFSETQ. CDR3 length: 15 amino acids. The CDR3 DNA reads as TGCGCCAGCAGCGTGACCGGGACTACCTTCAATGAGCAGTTCTTC. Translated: CASSVTGTTFNEQFF.

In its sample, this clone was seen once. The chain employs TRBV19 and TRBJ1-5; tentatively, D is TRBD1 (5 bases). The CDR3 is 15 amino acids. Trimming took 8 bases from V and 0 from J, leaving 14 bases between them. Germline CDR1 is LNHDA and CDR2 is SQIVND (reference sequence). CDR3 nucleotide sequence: TGTGCCAGTCTTCCATGGGGCTTTAGCAATCAGCCCCAGCATTTT. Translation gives CASLPWGFSNQPQHF.

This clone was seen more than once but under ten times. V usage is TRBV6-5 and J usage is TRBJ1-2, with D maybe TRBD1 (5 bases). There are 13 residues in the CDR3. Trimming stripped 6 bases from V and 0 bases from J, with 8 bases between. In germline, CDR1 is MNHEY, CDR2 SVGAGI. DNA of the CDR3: TGTGCCAGCAGGCGGGGACCTAACTATGGCTACACCTTC. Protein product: CASRRGPNYGYTF.